Reported below is one TCR beta chain. The antigen is not known. V shed 10 bases and J shed 5 bases, with 26 bases lying between them. Germline CDR1 SEHNR, CDR2 FQNEAQ (reference sequence). CDR3 length: 16 residues. The sample comes from a study of T cell repertoires in cytomegalovirus infection. Each CDR3 protein is one row after TCRdb ran MiXCR on the reads. The repertoire has about 900,000 distinct CDR3 sequences, 31% of them found once; the top ten carry roughly 13%. This TCR was recovered from a human donor in good health (CMV status not recorded). Some clones in this sample may be carry-over from other donors' samples. The sample consisted of cultured CD8+ T cells from PBMCs, taken from culture after CMV antigen stimulation. The chain has TRBV7-9 and TRBJ2-5; D possibly corresponds to TRBD1 (6 bases). CDR3 sequence: CATPLPGQWLGETQYF. CDR3 bases: TGTGCCACTCCCTTGCCGGGACAATGGCTGGGGGAGACCCAGTACTTC.